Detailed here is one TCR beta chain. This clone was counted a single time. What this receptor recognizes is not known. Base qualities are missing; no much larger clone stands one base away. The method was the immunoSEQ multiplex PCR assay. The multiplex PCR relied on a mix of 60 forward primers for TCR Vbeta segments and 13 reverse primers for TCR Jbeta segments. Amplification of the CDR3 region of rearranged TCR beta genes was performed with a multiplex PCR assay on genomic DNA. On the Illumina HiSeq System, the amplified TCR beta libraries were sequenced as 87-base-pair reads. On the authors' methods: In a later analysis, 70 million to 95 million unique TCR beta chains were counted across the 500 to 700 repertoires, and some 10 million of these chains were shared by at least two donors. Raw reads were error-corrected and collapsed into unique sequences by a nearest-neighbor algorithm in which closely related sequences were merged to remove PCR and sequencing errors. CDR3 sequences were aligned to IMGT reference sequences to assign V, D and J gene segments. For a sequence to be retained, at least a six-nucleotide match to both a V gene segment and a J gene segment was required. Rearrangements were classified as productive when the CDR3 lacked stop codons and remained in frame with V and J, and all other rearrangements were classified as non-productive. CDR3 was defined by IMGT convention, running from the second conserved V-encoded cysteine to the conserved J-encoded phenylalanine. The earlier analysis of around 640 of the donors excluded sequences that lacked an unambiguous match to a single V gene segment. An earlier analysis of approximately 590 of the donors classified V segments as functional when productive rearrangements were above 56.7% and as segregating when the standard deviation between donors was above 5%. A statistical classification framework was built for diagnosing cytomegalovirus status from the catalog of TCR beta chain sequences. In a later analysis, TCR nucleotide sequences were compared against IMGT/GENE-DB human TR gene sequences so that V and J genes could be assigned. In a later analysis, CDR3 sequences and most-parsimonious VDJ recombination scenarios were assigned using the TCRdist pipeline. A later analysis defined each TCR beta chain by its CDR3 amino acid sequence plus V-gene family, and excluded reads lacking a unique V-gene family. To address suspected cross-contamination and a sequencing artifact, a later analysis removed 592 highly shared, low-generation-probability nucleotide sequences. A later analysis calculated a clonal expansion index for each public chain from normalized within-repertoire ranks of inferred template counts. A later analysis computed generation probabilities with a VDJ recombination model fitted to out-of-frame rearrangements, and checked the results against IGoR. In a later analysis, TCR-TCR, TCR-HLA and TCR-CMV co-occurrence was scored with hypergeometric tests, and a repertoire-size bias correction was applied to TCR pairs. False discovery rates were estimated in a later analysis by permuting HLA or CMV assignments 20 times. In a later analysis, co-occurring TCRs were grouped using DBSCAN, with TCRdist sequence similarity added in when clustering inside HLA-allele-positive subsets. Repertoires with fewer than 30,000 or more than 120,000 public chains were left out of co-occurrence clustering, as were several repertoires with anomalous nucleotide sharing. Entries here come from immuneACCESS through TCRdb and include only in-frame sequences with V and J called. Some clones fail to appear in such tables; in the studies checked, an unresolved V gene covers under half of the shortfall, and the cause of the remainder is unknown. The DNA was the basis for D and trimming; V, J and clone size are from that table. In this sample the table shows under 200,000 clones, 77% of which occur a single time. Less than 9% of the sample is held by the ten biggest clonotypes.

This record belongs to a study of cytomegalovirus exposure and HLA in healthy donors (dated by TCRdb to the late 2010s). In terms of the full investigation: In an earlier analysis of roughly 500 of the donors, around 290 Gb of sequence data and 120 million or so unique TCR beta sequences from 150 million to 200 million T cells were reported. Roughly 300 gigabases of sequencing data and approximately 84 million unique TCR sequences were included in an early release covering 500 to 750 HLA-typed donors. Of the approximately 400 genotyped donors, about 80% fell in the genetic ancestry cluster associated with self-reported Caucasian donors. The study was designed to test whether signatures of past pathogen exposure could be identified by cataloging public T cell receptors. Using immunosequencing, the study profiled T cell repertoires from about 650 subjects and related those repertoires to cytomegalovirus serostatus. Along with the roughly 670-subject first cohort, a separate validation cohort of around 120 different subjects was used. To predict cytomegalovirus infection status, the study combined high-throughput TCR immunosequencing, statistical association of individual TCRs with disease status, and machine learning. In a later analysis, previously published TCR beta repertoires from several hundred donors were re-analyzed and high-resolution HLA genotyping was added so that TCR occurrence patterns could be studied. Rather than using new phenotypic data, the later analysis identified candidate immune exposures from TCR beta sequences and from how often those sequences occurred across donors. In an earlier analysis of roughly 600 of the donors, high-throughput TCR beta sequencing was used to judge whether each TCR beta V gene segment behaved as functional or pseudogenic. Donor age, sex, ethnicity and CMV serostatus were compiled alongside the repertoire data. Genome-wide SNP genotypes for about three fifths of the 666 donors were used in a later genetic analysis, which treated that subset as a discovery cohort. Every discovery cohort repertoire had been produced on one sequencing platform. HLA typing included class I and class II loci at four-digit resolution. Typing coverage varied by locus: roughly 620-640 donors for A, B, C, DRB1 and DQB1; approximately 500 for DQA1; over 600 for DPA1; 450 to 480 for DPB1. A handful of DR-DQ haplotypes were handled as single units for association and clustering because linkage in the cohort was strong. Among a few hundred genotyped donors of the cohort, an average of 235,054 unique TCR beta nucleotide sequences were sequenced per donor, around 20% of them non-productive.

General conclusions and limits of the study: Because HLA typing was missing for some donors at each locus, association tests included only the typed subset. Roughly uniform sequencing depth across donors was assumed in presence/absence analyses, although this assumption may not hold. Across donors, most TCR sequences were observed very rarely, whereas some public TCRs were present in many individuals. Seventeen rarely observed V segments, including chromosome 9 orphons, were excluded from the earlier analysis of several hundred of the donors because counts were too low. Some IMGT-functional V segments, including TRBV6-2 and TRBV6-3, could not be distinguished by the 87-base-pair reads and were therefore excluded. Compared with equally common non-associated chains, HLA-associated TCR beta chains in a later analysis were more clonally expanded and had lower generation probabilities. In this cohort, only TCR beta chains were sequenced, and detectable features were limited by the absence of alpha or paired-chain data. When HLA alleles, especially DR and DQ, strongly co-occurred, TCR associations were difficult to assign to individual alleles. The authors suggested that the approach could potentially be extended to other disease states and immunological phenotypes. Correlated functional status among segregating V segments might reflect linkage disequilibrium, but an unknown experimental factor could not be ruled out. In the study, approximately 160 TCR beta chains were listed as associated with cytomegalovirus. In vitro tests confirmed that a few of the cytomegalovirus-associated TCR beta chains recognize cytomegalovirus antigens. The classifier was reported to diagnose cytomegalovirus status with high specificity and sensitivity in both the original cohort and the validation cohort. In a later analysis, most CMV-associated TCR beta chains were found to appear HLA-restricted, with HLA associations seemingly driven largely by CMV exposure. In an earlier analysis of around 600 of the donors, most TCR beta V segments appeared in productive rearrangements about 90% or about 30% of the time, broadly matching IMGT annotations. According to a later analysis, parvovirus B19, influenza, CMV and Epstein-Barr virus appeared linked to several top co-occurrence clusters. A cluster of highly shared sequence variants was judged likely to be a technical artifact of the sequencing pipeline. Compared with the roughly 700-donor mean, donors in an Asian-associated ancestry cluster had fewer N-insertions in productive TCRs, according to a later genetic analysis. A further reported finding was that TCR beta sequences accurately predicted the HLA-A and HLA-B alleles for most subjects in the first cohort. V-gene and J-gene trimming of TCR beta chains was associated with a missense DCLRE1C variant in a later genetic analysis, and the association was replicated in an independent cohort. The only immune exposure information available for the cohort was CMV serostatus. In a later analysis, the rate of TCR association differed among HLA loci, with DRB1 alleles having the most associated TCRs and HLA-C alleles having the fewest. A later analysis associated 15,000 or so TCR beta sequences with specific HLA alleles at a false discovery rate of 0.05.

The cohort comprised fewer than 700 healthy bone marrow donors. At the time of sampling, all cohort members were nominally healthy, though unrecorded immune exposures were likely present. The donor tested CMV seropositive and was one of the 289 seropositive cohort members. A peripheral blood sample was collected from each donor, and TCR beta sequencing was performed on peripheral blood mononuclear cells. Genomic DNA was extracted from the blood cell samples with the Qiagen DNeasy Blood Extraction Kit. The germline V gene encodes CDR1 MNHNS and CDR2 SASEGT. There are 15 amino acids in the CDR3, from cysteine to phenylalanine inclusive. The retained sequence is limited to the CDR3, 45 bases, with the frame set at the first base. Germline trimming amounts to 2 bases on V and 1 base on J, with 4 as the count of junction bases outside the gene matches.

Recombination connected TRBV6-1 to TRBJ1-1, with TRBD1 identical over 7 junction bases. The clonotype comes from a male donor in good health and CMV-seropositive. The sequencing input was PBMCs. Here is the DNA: TGTGCCAGCAGTGAATACAGGGGAAGGAACACTGAAGCTTTCTTT. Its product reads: CASSEYRGRNTEAFF.